This TCR beta chain was profiled in a study of regulatory T cells in long-lasting Graves disease. Study-wide background: New Graves' disease cases had less than 3 months of antithyroid drugs.

Details on this clonotype: Its specificity is not known. A single base is all that separates this from a far larger clone, so a read error is likely.

Whole-study findings and limits: Persistent Graves' patients showed reduced TCR diversity versus newly diagnosed patients.

The CDR3 sequence is 14 residues long. Germline CDR1 is SGHTA and CDR2 is FQGNSA. With V trimmed by 1 base and J by 7 bases, 7 bases remained unmatched. Arm-PCR of CDR3 regions and iRepertoire HTBI primers were the basis on which TCR beta libraries were built. MiXCR, run by TCRdb on the multiplex PCR reads, gives a single entry per CDR3 protein. The table includes some 500,000 distinct CDR3 sequences, 13% detected once. Time point here: newly diagnosed GD, antithyroid drugs for less than 3 months. TCR sequences were obtained from RNA taken from PBMCs. The same sample was also studied in work on T cells in Graves' hyperthyroidism and ophthalmopathy. Per that paper: Any patient presenting with uncontrolled infection, other autoimmune disease, pregnancy or lactation was left out.

This clonotype was obtained from a man aged 25-45 years with Graves disease. V and J are TRBV7-2 and TRBJ2-7; 7 bases map to TRBD1. The sequences come from peripheral blood mononuclear cells (PBMCs), collected at new diagnosis, from a patient treated with antithyroid drugs. DNA for the CDR3: TGTGCCAGCAGCTTAGAAGGGACAGCCAATGAGCAGTACTTC. Translating it yields CASSLEGTANEQYF.